This T cell receptor beta chain was sequenced for a study of cytomegalovirus exposure and HLA in healthy donors. Study-wide points: As was reported, the classifier diagnosed cytomegalovirus status with high specificity and sensitivity. The records held CMV serostatus as the only immune exposure information. There were 150 to 200 TCR beta chains listed as cytomegalovirus-associated.

A remark on this clone: Its antigen is as yet unknown.

Germline V CDR1 and CDR2: GTSNPN, SVGIG (reference sequence). Trimming took off 5 bases at V and 0 bases at J, with 8 bases between the two ends. CDR3 size: 13 residues. Primers: 60 Vbeta forward and 13 Jbeta reverse. How the authors handled the data: An analysis that came later counted 60 million to 80 million unique TCR beta chains, 10 million to 12 million shared. Measured with immunoSEQ multiplex PCR; TCRdb has only the in-frame clones, and not every one. V and J calls and clone size follow that table, whereas D and trimming were derived from the DNA. The profile shows 13,000 to 15,000 clones, roughly 64% of them singletons.

The chain uses TRBV30 and TRBJ2-1; D unresolved. Input material: PBMCs. The origin of this receptor is a woman aged 45-65 years in good health and CMV-seropositive. The CDR3 here is CAWGLSSYNEQFF. The CDR3, as DNA: TGTGCCTGGGGGCTGAGCTCCTACAATGAGCAGTTCTTC.